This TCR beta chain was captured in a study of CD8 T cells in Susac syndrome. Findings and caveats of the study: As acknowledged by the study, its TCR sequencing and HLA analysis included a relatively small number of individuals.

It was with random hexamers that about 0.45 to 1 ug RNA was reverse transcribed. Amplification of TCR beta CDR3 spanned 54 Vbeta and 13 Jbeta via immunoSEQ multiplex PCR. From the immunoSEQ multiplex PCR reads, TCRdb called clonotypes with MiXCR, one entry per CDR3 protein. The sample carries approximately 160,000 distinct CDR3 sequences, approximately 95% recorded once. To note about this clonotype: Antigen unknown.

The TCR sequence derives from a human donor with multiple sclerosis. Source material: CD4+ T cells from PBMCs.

This CDR3 is CASSYGPSYLWGQYF. For the CDR3, the DNA is TGTGCCAGCAGTTACGGCCCCTCCTACCTTTGGGGGCAGTACTTC. The V call is TRBV6-5, the J call TRBJ2-7; D call uncertain. The V and J ends lost 2 bases and 9 bases respectively, with 20 bases between them. The germline V gene has CDR1 MNHEY and CDR2 SVGAGI. The CDR3 spans 15 residues.